This T cell receptor beta chain is from a study of cytomegalovirus exposure and HLA in healthy donors. General study results and limits: Later analysis found that TCR beta chains associated with HLA were more clonally expanded than other, equally common chains.

PCR used 60 Vbeta primers and 13 Jbeta primers. Measured with immunoSEQ multiplex PCR; TCRdb has only the in-frame clones, and not every one. The sample yields tens of thousands of clones, around 86% seen once. In the case of this clone: Its antigen is not known.

Healthy people donating bone marrow made up the donors. The sequenced sample consisted of PBMCs. The sequence was obtained from a man aged 25 to 45 in good health and CMV-seropositive.

CDR3 coding DNA: TGTGCCAGCATCCGAGAGTTGACTGAAGCTTTCTTT. This translates into CASIRELTEAFF. The J gene is TRBJ1-1, the V gene TRBV2; D remains unclear. The CDR3 is 12 amino acids. Germline CDR1 SNHLY, CDR2 FYNNEI. V dropped 7 bases and J dropped 5 bases, with 11 bases sitting between them.